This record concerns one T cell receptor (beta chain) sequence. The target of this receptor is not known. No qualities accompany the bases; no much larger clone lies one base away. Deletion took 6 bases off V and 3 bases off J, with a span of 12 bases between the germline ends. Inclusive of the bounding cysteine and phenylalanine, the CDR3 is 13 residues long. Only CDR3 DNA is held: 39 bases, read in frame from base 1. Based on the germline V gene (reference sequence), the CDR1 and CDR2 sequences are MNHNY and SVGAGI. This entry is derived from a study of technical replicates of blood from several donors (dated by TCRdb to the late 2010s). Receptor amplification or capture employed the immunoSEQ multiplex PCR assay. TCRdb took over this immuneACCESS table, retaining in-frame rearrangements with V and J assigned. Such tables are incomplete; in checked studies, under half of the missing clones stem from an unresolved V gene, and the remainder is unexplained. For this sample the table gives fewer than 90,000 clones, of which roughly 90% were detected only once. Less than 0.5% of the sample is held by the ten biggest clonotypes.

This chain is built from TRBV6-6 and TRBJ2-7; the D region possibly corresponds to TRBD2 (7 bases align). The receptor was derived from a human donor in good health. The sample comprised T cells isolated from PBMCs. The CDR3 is CASSWGGFYEQYF. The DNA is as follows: TGTGCCAGCAGCTGGGGGGGCTTCTACGAGCAGTACTTC.